The subject of this entry is one T cell receptor (beta chain). The target antigen is unknown. Using immunoSEQ multiplex PCR, the repertoire was profiled, and TCRdb retains in-frame clones only, with some absent. The repertoire holds tens of thousands of clones, with 65% to 80% as singletons. This specimen comes from a study of STAT5B mutations in CD4+ large granular lymphocyte leukemia. Study-wide context: Among healthy controls, a particular HLA allele went with more CDR3 'QG' motifs.

General study findings and limits: Without HLA matching, higher CD4+ than CD8+ T-LGLL clonality could reflect small sample size. CD4-sorted patient repertoires seemed more clonal than healthy CD4+ repertoires.

The CDR3 contains 14 residues. CDR1 and CDR2 (germline): LNHDA, SQIVND (reference sequence). Trimming cost V 3 bases and J 4 bases, with 11 bases left between them. The origin of this receptor is a human donor in good health. The chain recombines TRBV19 with TRBJ2-3; a weak D match, TRBD1 (6 bases). The source material was CD4+ T cells from blood buffy coats. CDR3 nucleotide sequence: TGTGCCAGTAGTATGTCCAGGGGAGCAGATACGCAGTATTTT. Amino acids: CASSMSRGADTQYF.